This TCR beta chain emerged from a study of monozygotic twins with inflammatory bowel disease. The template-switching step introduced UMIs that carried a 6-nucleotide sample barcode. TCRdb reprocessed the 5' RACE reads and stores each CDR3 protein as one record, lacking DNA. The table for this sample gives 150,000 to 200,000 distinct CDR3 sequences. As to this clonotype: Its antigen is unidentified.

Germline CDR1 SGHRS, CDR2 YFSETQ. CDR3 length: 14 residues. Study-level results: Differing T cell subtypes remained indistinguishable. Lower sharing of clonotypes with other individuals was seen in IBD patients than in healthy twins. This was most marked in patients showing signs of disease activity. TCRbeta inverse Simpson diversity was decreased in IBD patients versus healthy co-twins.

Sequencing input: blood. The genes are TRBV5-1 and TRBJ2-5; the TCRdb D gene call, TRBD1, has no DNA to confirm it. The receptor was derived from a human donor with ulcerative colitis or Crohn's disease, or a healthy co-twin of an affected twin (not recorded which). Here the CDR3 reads CASSFRQAQETQYF. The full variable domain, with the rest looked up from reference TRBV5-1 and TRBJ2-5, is KAGVTQTPRYLIKTRGQQVTLSCSPISGHRSVSWYQQTPGQGLQFLFEYFSETQRNKGNFPGRFSGRQFSNSRSEMNVSTLELGDSALYLCASSFRQAQETQYFGPGTRLLVL.